In this sample, the clone carrying this TCR beta chain turned up a few times. Its antigen is unidentified. Likely a read error: the CDR3 ends without its conserved phenylalanine or tryptophan. This record comes from a study of human T cells and chemical hapten exposure. As for the study in general: How much TCR each sample yielded varied, mostly because pooled library volumes differed slightly.

Notes on the study in general: Unchanged with DPC sensitization were TCRs above 1 in 1000 frequency. Patch test score was positively correlated with the counts of TCRs that had expanded at PT1.

The junction had 7 bases not matched to a gene; V was cut back by 5 bases and J by 4 bases. This CDR3 contains 14 residues. Germline V CDR1 and CDR2: DFQATT, SNEGSKA (reference sequence). TCRdb used MiXCR to reprocess the RACE reads, holding one entry per CDR3 protein. The data hold around 42,000 distinct CDR3 sequences, with 9.5% to 15% observed a single time. Time point here: pre-sensitization, week 0. The treatment: therapeutic diphenylcyclopropenone sensitization with weekly scalp DPC. Sample: whole blood, taken in connection with sensitization to the hapten diphenylcyclopropenone (DPC). V usage is TRBV20-1 and J usage is TRBJ2-7, with TRBD2 matching 11 bases. This clonotype originated in a woman between 25 and 40 years old with alopecia areata. Some clones in this sample may be carry-over from other donors' samples. CDR3 residues: CSARSLAGGYEQYS. The CDR3 nucleotides read TGCAGTGCTCGATCTCTAGCGGGAGGTTACGAGCAGTACTCC.